This T cell receptor (beta chain) stems from a study of blood T cell repertoires in COVID-19. Across the study: From the United States, Italy and Spain came samples of acute and convalescent COVID-19. Sample material is recorded as cDNA or gDNA derived from T cells, B-cell-depleted T cells, or PBMCs.

As processed by the authors: Quantification of nucleated cells was approximated via reference gene primer amplification. The assay was immunoSEQ multiplex PCR, and TCRdb's table has in-frame clones only and misses some. V and J calls and clone size are copied from that table; D and trimming were computed from the DNA. The data hold about 26,000 clones, with approximately 92% observed a single time. Trimming pared 5 bases from V and 0 bases from J, leaving 8 bases between. The CDR3 sequence is 13 residues long. Germline V lookup: CDR1 SEHNR, CDR2 FQNEAQ (reference sequence). Input material: peripheral blood. The receptor was isolated from a human donor in a cohort sampled during active COVID-19. The chain carries TRBV7-9 and TRBJ2-7; D not resolved. The CDR3 bases are TGTGCCAGCAGCCAGCAGGTCTCCTACGAGCAGTACTTC. It codes for CASSQQVSYEQYF.